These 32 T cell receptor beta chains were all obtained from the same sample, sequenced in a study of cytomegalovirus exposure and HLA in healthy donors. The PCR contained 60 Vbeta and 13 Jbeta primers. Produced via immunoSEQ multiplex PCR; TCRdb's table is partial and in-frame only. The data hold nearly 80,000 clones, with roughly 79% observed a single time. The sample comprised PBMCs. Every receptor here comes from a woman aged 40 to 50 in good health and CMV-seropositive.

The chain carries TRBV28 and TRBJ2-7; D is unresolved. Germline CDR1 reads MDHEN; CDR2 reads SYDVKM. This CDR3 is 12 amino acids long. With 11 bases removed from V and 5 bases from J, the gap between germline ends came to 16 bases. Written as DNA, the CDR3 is TGTGCCGCCTCGGTAGCTCCCAACGAGCAGTACTTC. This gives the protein CAASVAPNEQYF.

The chain's CDR3 is CASGPQGQRNQPQHF. CDR3 DNA sequence: TGTGCCAGCGGCCCCCAGGGACAGCGCAATCAGCCCCAGCATTTT. V and J are TRBV6-6 and TRBJ1-5; 7 bases map to TRBD1. The ends lost 8 bases at V and 2 bases at J; junction bases unmatched: 9. Germline CDR1 reads MNHNY; CDR2 reads SVGAGI (reference sequence). The CDR3 contains 15 residues.

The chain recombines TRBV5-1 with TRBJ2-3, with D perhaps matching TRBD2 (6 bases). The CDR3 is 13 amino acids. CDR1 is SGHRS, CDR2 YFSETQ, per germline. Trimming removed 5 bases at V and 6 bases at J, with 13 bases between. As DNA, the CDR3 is TGCGCCAGCAGAGAACTAGCCGTGGATACGCAGTATTTT. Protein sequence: CASRELAVDTQYF.

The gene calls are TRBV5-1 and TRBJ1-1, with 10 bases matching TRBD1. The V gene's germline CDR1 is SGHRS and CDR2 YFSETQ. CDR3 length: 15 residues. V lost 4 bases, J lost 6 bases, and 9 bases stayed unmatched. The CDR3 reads CASSRNRDRGAEAFF. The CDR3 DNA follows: TGCGCCAGCAGCAGAAACCGGGACAGGGGTGCTGAAGCTTTCTTT.

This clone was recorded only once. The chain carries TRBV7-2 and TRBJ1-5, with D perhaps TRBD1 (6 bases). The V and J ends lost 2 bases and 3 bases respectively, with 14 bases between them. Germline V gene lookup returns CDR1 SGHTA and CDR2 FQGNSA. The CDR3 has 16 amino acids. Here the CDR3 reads CASSLSAGAINQPQHF. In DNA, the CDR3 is TGTGCCAGCAGCTTATCTGCAGGGGCGATCAATCAGCCCCAGCATTTT.

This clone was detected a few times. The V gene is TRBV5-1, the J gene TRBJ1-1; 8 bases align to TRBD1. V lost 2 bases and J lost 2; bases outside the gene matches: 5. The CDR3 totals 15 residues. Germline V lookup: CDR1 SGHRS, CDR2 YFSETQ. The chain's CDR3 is CASSLLQGVNTEAFF. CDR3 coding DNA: TGCGCCAGCAGCTTACTACAGGGGGTAAACACTGAAGCTTTCTTT. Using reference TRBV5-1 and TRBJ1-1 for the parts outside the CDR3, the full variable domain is KAGVTQTPRYLIKTRGQQVTLSCSPISGHRSVSWYQQTPGQGLQFLFEYFSETQRNKGNFPGRFSGRQFSNSRSEMNVSTLELGDSALYLCASSLLQGVNTEAFFGQGTRLTVV.

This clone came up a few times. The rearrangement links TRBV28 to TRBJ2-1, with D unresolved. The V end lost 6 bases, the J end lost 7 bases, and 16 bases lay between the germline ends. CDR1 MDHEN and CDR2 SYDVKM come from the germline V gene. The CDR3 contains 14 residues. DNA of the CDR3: TGTGCCAGCAGCCTTAGGCCCCTCGGGAATGAGCAGTTCTTC. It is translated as CASSLRPLGNEQFF.

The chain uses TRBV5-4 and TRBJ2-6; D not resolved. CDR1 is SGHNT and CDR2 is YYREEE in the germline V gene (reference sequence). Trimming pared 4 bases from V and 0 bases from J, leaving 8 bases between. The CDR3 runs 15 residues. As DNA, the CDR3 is TGTGCCAGCAGCCGTGACAACTCTGGGGCCAACGTCCTGACTTTC. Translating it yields CASSRDNSGANVLTF.

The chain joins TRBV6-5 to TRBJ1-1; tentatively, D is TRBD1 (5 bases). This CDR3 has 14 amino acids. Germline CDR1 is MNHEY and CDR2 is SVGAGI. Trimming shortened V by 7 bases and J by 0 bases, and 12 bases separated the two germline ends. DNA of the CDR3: TGTGCCAGCAAACCGCCAGGGATGAACACTGAAGCTTTCTTT. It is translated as CASKPPGMNTEAFF.

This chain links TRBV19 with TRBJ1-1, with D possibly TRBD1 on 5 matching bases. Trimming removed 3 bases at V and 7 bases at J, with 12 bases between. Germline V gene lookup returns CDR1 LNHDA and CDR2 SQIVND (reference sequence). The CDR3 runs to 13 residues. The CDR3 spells CASSISGLLEAFF. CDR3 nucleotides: TGTGCCAGTAGTATTTCAGGGCTCCTTGAAGCTTTCTTT.

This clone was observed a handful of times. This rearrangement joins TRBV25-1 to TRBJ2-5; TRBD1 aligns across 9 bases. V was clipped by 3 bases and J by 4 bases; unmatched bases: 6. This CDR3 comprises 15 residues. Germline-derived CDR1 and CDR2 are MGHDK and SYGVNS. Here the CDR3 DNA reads TGTGCCAGCAGTGACGCCGGGACAGGGAGAGAGACCCAGTACTTC. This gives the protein CASSDAGTGRETQYF.

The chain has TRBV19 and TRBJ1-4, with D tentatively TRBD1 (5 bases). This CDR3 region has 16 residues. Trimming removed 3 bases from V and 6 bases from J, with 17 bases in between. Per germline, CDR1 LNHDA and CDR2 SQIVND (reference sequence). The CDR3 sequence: CASSIGAGQKDEKLFF. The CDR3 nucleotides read TGTGCCAGTAGTATTGGGGCCGGCCAGAAAGATGAAAAACTGTTTTTT.

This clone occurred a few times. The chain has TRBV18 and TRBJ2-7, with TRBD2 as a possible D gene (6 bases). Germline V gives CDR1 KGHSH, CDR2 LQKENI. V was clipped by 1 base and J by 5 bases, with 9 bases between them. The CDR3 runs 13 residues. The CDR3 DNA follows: TGTGCCAGCTCACCACGGAGGGGCCACGAGCAGTACTTC. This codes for CASSPRRGHEQYF.

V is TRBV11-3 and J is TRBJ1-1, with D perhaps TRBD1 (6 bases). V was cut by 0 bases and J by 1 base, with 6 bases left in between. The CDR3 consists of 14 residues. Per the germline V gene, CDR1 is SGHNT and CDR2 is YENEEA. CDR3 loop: CASSLEGQNTEAFF. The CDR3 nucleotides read TGTGCCAGCAGCTTAGAGGGACAGAACACTGAAGCTTTCTTT.

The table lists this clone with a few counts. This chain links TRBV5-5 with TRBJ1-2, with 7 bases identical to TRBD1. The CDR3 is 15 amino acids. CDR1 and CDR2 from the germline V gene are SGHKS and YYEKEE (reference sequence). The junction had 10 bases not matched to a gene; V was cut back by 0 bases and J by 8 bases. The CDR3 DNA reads TGTGCCAGCAGCTTGGGCTGGGACAGCGCCTCGGGCTACACCTTC. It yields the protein CASSLGWDSASGYTF. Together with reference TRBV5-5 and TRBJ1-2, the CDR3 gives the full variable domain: DAGVTQSPTHLIKTRGQQVTLRCSPISGHKSVSWYQQVLGQGPQFIFQYYEKEERGRGNFPDRFSARQFPNYSSELNVNALLLGDSALYLCASSLGWDSASGYTFGSGTRLTVV.

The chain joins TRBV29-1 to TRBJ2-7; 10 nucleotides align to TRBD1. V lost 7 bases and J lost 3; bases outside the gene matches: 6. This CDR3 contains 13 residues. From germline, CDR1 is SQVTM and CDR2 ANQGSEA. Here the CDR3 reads CSGTGQGNYEQYF. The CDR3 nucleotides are TGCAGCGGGACGGGACAGGGGAACTACGAGCAGTACTTC.

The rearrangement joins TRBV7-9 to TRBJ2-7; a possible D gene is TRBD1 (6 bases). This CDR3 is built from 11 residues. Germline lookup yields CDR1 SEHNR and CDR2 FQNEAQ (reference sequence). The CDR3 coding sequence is TGTGCCAGCAGCATACAGGGACACCTGATTGTC. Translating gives CASSIQGHLIV.

CDR3 bases: TGTGCCAGCAGTTCCGGGGGCACTGAAGCTTTCTTT. Its protein product is CASSSGGTEAFF. The V call is TRBV28, the J call TRBJ1-1; D possibly corresponds to TRBD1 (5 bases). The CDR3 covers 12 residues. Per germline, CDR1 MDHEN and CDR2 SYDVKM. V lost 4 bases, J lost 4 bases, and 7 bases lay in between.

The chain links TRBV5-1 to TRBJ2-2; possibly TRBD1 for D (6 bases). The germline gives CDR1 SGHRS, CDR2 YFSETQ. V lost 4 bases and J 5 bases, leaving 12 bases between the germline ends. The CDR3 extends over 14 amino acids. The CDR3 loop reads CASSLDRLTGELFF. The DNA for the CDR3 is TGCGCCAGCAGCCTCGACAGGCTAACCGGGGAGCTGTTTTTT. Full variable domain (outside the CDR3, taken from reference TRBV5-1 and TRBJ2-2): KAGVTQTPRYLIKTRGQQVTLSCSPISGHRSVSWYQQTPGQGLQFLFEYFSETQRNKGNFPGRFSGRQFSNSRSEMNVSTLELGDSALYLCASSLDRLTGELFFGEGSRLTVL.

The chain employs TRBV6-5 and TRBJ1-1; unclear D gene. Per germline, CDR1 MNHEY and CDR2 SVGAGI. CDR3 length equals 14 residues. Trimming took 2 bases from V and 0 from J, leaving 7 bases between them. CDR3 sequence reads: CASSYKTMNTEAFF. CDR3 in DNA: TGTGCCAGCAGTTACAAAACAATGAACACTGAAGCTTTCTTT.

CDR3 DNA sequence: TGTGCCAGCAGCTTACCGGGGGTAAACATTCAGTACTTC. Translating it yields CASSLPGVNIQYF. This chain links TRBV5-4 with TRBJ2-4; D possibly corresponds to TRBD2 (6 bases). The germline V gene encodes CDR1 SGHNT and CDR2 YYREEE (reference sequence). The CDR3 consists of 13 residues. Trimming took 2 bases from V and 6 from J, leaving 9 bases between them.

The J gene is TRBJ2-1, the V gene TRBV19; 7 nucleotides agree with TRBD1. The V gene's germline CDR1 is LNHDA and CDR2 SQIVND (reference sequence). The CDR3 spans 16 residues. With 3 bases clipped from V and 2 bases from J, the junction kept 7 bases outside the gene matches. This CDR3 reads CASSIRQGRTYNEQFF. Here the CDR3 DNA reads TGTGCCAGTAGTATTAGACAGGGACGGACCTACAATGAGCAGTTCTTC.

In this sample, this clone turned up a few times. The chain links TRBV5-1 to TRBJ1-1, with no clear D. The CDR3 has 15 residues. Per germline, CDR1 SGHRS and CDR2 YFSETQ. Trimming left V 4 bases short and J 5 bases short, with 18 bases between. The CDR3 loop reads CASSTSWTGGTEAFF. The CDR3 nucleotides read TGCGCCAGCAGCACCTCCTGGACCGGAGGGACTGAAGCTTTCTTT.

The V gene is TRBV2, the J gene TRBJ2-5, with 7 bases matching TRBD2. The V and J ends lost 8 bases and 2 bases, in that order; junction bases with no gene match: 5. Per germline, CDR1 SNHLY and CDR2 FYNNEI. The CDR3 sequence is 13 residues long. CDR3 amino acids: CASGPGGQETQYF. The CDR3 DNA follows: TGTGCCAGCGGACCGGGGGGACAAGAGACCCAGTACTTC.

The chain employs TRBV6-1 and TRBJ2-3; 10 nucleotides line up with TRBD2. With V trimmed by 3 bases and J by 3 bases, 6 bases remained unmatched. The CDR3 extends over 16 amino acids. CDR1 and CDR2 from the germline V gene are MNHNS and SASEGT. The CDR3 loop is CASSEPSGRGTDTQYF. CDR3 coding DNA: TGTGCCAGCAGTGAGCCTAGCGGGAGAGGGACAGATACGCAGTATTTT.

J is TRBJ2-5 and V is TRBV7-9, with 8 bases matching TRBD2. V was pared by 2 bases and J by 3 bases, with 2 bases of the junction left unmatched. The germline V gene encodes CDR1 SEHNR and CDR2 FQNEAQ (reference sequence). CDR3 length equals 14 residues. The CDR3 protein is CASSLTSGKETQYF. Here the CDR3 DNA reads TGTGCCAGCAGCTTAACTAGCGGTAAAGAGACCCAGTACTTC.

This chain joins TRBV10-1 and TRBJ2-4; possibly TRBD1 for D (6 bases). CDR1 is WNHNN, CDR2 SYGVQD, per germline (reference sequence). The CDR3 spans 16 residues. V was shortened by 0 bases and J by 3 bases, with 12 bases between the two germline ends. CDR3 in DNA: TGCGCCAGCAGTGAGTCGACTGGGACATACAAAAACATTCAGTACTTC. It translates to CASSESTGTYKNIQYF.

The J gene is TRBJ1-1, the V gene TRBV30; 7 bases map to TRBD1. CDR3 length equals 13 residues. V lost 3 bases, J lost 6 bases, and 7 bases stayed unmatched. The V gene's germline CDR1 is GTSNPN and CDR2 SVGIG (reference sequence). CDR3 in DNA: TGTGCCTGGAGCGCCGACAGGGCGGCTGAAGCTTTCTTT. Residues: CAWSADRAAEAFF.

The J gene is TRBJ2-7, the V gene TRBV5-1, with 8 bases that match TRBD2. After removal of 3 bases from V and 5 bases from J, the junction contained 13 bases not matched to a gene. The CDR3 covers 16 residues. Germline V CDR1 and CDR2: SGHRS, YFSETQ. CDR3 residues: CASSWPAGEVPHEQYF. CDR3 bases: TGCGCCAGCAGCTGGCCAGCGGGAGAGGTCCCTCACGAGCAGTACTTC.

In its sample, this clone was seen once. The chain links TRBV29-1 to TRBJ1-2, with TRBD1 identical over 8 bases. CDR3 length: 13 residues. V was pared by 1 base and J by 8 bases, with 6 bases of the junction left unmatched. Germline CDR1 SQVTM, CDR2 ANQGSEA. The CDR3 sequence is CSVEGGQGSGYTF. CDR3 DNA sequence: TGCAGCGTTGAAGGAGGACAGGGCAGCGGCTACACCTTC. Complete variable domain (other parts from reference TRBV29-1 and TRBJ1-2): SAVISQKPSRDICQRGTSLTIQCQVDSQVTMMFWYRQQPGQSLTLIATANQGSEATYESGFVIDKFPISRPNLTFSTLTVSNMSPEDSSIYLCSVEGGQGSGYTFGSGTRLTVV.

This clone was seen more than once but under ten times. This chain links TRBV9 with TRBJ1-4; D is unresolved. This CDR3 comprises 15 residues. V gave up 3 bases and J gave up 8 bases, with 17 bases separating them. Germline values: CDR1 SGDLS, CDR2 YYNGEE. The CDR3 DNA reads TGTGCCAGCAGCGGAGAGGTGACCCCCGGAGAAAAACTGTTTTTT. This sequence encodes CASSGEVTPGEKLFF.

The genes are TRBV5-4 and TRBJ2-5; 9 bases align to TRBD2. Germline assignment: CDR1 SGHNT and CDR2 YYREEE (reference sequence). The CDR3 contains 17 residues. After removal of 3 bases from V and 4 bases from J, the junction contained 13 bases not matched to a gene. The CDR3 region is CASSSLLTAGGGETQYF. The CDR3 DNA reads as TGTGCCAGCAGCTCCCTTTTGACAGCGGGAGGAGGAGAGACCCAGTACTTC.